These 2 T cell receptor beta chains were all obtained from the same sample, sequenced in a study of graft-versus-host responses after intestinal transplantation. TCRdb's copy holds only in-frame clones and misses some; the assay was immunoSEQ multiplex PCR. The sample has about 14,000 clones; around 40% are singletons. The plating included roughly 200,000 irradiated, violet-dye-labeled stimulator cells together with roughly 200,000 CFSE-labeled responder cells. The sequencing here drew on alloreactive CD8+ T cells from a mixed lymphocyte reaction culture, taken before intestinal transplant. The subset was: CFSE-low proliferating T cells sorted from roughly six-day pre-transplant mixed lymphocyte reaction (GvH or HvG direction). Receptors originate from a human patient who received an intestinal transplant.

The J gene is TRBJ1-4, the V gene TRBV4-1, with a possible D match to TRBD1 (6 bases). Germline V lookup: CDR1 MGHRA, CDR2 YSYEKL. This CDR3 is built from 17 residues. Between the trimmed V and J ends, which lost 0 bases and 4 bases, there was a span of 15 bases. CDR3 sequence: CASSQEHHRAVNEKLFF. Here the CDR3 DNA reads TGCGCCAGCAGCCAAGAACACCACAGGGCAGTTAATGAAAAACTGTTTTTT.

The gene calls are TRBV7-3 and TRBJ2-3; 7 nucleotides agree with TRBD2. The CDR3 sequence is 14 residues long. V lost 4 bases and J lost 5; bases outside the gene matches: 6. Germline-derived CDR1 and CDR2 are SGHTA and FQGTGA. CDR3: CASSSRLAGDTQYF. Here the CDR3 DNA reads TGTGCCAGCAGCTCACGACTAGCCGGAGATACGCAGTATTTT.